The present T cell receptor (beta chain) was sequenced within a study of blood T cell repertoires in COVID-19. TCRdb keeps only in-frame clones here, not all; method: immunoSEQ multiplex PCR. Of approximately 360,000 clones listed, around 89% are singletons. Sequenced material: peripheral blood. The TCR originated in a man younger than 35 with active or convalescent COVID-19.

The CDR3 bases are TGTGCCAGCTCACCCTTGGGCCTTGGCGGCTACACCTTC. Translating gives CASSPLGLGGYTF. V and J are TRBV18 and TRBJ1-2, with D unresolved. V lost 3 bases, J lost 8 bases, and 13 bases lay in between. Germline V gives CDR1 KGHSH, CDR2 LQKENI. This CDR3 region has 13 residues.